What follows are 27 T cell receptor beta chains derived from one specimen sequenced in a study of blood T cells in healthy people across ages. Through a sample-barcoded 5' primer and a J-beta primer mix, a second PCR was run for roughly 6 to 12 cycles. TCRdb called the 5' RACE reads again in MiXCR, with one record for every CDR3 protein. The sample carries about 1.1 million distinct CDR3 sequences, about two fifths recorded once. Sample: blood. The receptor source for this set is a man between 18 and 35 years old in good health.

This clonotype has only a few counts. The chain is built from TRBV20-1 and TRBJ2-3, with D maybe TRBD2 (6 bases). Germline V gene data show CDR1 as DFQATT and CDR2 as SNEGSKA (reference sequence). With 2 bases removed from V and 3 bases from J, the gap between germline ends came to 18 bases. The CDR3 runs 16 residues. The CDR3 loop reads CSARSGLPGITDTQYF. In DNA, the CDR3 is TGCAGTGCTAGATCGGGACTCCCGGGGATAACAGATACGCAGTATTTT.

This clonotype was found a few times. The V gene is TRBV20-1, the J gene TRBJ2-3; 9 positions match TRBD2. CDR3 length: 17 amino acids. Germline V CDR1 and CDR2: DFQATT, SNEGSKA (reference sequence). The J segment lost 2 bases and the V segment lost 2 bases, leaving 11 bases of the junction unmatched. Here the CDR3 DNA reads TGCAGTGCTAGAAGGATGGCGGGACTAGCCCCCACAGATACGCAGTATTTT. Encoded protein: CSARRMAGLAPTDTQYF.

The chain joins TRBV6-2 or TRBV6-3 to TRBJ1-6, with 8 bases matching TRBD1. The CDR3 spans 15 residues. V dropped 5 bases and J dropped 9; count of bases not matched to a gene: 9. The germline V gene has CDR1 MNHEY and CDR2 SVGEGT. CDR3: CASSLRTGPGSPLHF. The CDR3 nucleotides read TGTGCCAGCAGTCTACGGACAGGGCCGGGTTCACCCCTCCACTTT.

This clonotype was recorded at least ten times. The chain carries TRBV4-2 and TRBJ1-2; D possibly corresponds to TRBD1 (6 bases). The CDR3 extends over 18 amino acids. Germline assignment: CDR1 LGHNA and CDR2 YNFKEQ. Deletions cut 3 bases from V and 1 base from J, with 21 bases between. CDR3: CASSQTSRTEFNNYGYTF. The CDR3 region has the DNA TGTGCCAGCAGCCAGACAAGCCGGACAGAGTTCAATAACTATGGCTACACCTTC.

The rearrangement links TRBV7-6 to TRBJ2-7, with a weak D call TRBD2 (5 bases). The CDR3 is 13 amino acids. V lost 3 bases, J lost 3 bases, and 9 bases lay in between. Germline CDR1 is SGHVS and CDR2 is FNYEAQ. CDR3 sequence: CASSFGVNYEQYF. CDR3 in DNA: TGTGCCAGCAGCTTCGGGGTAAACTACGAGCAGTACTTC.

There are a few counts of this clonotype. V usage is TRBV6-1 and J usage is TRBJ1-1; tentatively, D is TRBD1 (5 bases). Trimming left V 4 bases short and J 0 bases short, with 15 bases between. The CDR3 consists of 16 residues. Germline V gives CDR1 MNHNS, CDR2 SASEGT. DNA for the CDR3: TGTGCCAGCAGTGGCGGATATGGACATATGAACACTGAAGCTTTCTTT. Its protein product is CASSGGYGHMNTEAFF.

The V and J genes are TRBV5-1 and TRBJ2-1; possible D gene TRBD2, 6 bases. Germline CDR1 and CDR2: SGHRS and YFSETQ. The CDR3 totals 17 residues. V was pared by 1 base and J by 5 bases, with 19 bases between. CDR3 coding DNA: TGCGCCAGCAGCTTGTGGTCGGGAGACAAGAATAACAATGAGCAGTTCTTC. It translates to CASSLWSGDKNNNEQFF.

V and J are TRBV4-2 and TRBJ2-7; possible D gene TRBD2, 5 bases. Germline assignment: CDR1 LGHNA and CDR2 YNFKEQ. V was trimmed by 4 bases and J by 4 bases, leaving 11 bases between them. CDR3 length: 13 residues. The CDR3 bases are TGTGCCAGCAGCCCCTGGACGGGGTACGAGCAGTACTTC. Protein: CASSPWTGYEQYF.

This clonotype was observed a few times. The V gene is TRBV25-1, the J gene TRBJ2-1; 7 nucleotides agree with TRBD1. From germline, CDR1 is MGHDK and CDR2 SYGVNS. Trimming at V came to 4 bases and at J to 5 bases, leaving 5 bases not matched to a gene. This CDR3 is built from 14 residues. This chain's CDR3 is CASSVGTDNNEQFF. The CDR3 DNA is TGTGCCAGCAGTGTCGGGACAGATAACAATGAGCAGTTCTTC.

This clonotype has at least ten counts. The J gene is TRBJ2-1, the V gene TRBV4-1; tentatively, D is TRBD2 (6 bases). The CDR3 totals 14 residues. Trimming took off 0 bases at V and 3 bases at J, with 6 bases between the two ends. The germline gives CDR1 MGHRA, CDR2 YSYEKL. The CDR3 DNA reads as TGCGCCAGCAGCCAAGAGGACTACTACAATGAGCAGTTCTTC. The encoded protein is CASSQEDYYNEQFF.

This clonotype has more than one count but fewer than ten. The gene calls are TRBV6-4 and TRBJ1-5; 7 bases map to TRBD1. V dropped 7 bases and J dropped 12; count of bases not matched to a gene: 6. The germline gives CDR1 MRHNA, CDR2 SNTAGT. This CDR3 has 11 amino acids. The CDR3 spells CASIRQGDQHF. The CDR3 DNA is TGTGCCAGCATTAGACAGGGTGACCAGCATTTT.

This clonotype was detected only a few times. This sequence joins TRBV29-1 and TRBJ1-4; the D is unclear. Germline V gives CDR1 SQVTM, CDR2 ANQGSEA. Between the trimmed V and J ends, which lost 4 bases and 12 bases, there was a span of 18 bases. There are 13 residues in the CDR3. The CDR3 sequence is CSVGSRINEELFF. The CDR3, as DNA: TGCAGCGTTGGAAGTAGAATTAATGAGGAACTGTTTTTT.

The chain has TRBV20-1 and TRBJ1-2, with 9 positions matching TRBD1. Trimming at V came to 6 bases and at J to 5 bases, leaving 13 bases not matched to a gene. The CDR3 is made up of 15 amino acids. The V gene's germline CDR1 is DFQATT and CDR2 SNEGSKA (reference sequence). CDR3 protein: CSASHRTGDSYGYTF. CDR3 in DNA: TGCAGTGCAAGCCATCGGACAGGGGATTCGTATGGCTACACCTTC.

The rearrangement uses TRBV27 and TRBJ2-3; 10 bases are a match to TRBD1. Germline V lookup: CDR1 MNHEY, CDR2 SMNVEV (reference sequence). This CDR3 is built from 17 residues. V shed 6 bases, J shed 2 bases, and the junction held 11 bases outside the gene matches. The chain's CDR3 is CASSHFFGQGDTDTQYF. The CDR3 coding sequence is TGTGCCAGCAGCCATTTTTTCGGACAGGGGGACACAGATACGCAGTATTTT.

CDR3 protein: CASSKTGTGANYNSPLHF. As DNA, the CDR3 is TGTGCCAGCAGCAAAACCGGGACAGGGGCGAACTATAATTCACCCCTCCACTTT. This chain uses TRBV21-1 with TRBJ1-6; the D call in the table, TRBD1, was not verified against the DNA. TRBV21-1 has pseudogene status. CDR3 length: 18 residues.

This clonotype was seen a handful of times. CDR3 sequence (DNA): TGTGCCAGCAGCTTGTCCGGGTTGATCAACGAGCAGTACTTC. Protein sequence: CASSLSGLINEQYF. The chain is built from TRBV7-6 and TRBJ2-7, with D unclear. The CDR3 sequence is 14 residues long. V lost 3 bases and J lost 5, with 14 bases in between. Germline CDR1 reads SGHVS; CDR2 reads FNYEAQ.

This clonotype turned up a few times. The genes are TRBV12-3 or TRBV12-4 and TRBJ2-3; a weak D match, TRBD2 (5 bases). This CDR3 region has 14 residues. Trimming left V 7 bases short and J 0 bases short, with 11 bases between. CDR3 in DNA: TGTGCCAGCACCCCGACGGGGAGCACAGATACGCAGTATTTT. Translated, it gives CASTPTGSTDTQYF.

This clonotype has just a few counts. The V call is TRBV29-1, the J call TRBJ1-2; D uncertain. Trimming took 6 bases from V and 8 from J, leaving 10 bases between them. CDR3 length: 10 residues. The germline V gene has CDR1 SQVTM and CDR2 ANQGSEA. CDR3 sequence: CSVAASGYTF. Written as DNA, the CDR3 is TGCAGCGTCGCCGCCTCAGGCTACACCTTC.

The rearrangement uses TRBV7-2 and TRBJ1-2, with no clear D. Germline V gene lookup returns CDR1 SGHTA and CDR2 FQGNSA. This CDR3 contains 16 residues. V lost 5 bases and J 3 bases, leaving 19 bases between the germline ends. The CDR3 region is CASSPSGATLYYGYTF. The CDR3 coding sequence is TGTGCCAGCAGCCCAAGTGGTGCGACCCTTTACTATGGCTACACCTTC.

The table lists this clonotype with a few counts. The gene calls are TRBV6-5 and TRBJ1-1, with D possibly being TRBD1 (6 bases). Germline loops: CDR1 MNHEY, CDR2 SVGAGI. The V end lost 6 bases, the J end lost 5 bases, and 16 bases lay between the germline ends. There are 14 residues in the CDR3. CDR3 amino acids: CASSRDTGGTEAFF. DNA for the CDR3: TGTGCCAGCAGCAGGGACACAGGTGGGACTGAAGCTTTCTTT.

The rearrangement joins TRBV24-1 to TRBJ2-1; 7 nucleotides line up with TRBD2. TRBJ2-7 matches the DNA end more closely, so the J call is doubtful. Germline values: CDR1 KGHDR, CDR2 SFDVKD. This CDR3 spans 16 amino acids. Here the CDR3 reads CATSDATAGVYNEQYF. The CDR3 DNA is TGTGCCACCAGTGATGCTACGGCGGGGGTTTACAATGAGCAGTACTTC.

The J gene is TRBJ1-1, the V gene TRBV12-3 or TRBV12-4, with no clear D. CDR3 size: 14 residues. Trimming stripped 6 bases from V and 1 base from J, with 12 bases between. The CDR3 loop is CASSTLEKNTEAFF. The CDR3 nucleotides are TGTGCCAGCAGCACCCTCGAGAAGAACACTGAAGCTTTCTTT.

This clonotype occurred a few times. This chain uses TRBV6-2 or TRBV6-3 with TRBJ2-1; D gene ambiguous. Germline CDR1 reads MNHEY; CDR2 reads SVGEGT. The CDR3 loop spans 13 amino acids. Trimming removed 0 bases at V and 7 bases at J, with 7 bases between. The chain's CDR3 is CASSYSVMNEQFF. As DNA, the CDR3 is TGTGCCAGCAGTTACTCTGTCATGAATGAGCAGTTCTTC.

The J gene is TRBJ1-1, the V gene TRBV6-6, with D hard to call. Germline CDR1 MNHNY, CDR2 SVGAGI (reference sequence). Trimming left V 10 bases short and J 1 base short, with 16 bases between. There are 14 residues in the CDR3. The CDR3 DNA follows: TGTGCCACATCTGGGGTTCCCCGGAACACTGAAGCTTTCTTT. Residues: CATSGVPRNTEAFF.

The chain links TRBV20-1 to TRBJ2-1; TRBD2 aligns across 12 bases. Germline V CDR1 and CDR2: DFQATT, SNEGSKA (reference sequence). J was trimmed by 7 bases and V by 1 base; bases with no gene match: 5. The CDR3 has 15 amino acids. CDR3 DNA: TGCAGTGCTAGAGCTAGCGGGGGGGCCGGGAATGAGCAGTTCTTC. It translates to CSARASGGAGNEQFF.

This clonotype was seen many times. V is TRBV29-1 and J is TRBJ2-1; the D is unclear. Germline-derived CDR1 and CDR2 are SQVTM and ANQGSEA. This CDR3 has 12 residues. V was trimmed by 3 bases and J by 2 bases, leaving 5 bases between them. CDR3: CSVDETYNEQFF. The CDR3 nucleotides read TGCAGCGTTGACGAAACCTACAATGAGCAGTTCTTC.

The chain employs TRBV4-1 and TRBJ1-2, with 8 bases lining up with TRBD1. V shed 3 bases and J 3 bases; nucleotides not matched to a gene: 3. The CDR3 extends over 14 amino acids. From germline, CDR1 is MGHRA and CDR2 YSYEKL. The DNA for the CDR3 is TGCGCCAGCAGCCACGCAGGGGGCGACTATGGCTACACCTTC. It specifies CASSHAGGDYGYTF.